This T cell receptor (beta chain) originates from a study of PD-1 blockade in classical Hodgkin lymphoma. About the research overall: Every 2 weeks, patients got 3 mg/kg intravenous nivolumab.

Every patient was affected by relapse after autologous stem cell transplantation, while exposure to brentuximab vedotin was not uniform. General observations from the study: CD4+ TCR diversity, unlike CD8+, rose significantly by C4D1. Anyone who began nivolumab under 1 year after ASCT was excluded.

The germline V gene has CDR1 SGHTA and CDR2 FQGNSA. CDR3 length: 17 amino acids. V was clipped by 0 bases and J by 4 bases; unmatched bases: 6. Details on this clone: Its specificity is unknown.

Some clones are missing from TCRdb's copy, which holds only in-frame ones; the method was immunoSEQ multiplex PCR. This sample has about 46,000 clones, with roughly 80% found just once. This clonotype was sampled from a human donor with classical Hodgkin lymphoma. The sequencing here drew on peripheral blood mononuclear cells (PBMCs), taken before the second cycle of nivolumab. The genes are TRBV7-2 and TRBJ2-1; TRBD2 aligns across 10 bases. The DNA of the CDR3 is TGTGCCAGCAGCTTAGCCCTAGCGGGAGAGTTATACAATGAGCAGTTCTTC. The encoded protein is CASSLALAGELYNEQFF. Based on the CDR3 plus reference TRBV7-2 and TRBJ2-1, the full variable domain is GAGVSQSPSNKVTEKGKDVELRCDPISGHTALYWYRQSLGQGLEFLIYFQGNSAPDKSGLPSDRFSAERTGGSVSTLTIQRTQQEDSAVYLCASSLALAGELYNEQFFGPGTRLTVL.